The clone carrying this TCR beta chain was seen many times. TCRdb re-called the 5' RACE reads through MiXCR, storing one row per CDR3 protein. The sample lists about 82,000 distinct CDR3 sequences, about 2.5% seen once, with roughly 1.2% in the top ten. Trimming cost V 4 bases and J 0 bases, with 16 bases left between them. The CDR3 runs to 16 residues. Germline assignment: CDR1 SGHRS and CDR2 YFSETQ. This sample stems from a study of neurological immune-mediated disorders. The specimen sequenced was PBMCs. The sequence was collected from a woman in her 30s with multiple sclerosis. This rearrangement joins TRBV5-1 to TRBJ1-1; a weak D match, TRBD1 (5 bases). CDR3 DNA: TGCGCCAGCAGCCCCCGGTTCGACAGCCTGAACACTGAAGCTTTCTTT. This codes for CASSPRFDSLNTEAFF.